Listed below are T cell receptor beta chains from one sample, sequenced in a study of shared clonotypes between healthy human individuals. TCRdb's copy holds only in-frame clones and misses some; the assay was immunoSEQ multiplex PCR. The sample consists of roughly 2.1 million clones, about 93% of them appearing once. Sequenced material: naive CD8+ T cells from PBMCs. The receptors originated from a man between 18 and 35 years old in good health. Some clones in this sample may be carry-over from other donors' samples. CDR3s include the opening cysteine and the closing phenylalanine or tryptophan. D genes are given only for firm matches. Clone size appears in some rows only: once, few, many, or a class for an expanded clone.

>TRBD1|-|TRBJ2-2|TRBV28
TGTGCCACCTTAGGACAGGCAGAGAAGAACACCGGGGAGCTGTTTTTT
CATLGQAEKNTGELFF
>-|few|TRBJ1-1|TRBV27
TGTGCCAGCAGTTTATACAGGAACACTGAAGCTTTCTTT
CASSLYRNTEAFF
>-|-|TRBJ2-7|TRBV7-8
TGTGCCAGCAGTCAGCATAGGGGCAGGATGATCTACGAGCAGTACTTC
CASSQHRGRMIYEQYF
>-|-|TRBJ1-1|TRBV19
TGTGCCAGTAGTCAAGCAGGCACTGAAGCTTTCTTT
CASSQAGTEAFF
>TRBD2|-|TRBJ2-7|TRBV7-9
TGTGCCAGCAACCTAGCGGGAGCTTCCTCCTACGAGCAGTACTTC
CASNLAGASSYEQYF
>-|once|TRBJ2-5|TRBV27
TGTGCCAGCAGTTCCTCAGGGGCATTCAGGGAGACCCAGTACTTC
CASSSSGAFRETQYF
>TRBD2|-|TRBJ2-3|TRBV5-4
TGTGCCAGCAGCTTAGTGGGAGGGCCCACAGATACGCAGTATTTT
CASSLVGGPTDTQYF
>-|-|TRBJ2-4|TRBV15
TGTGCCACCAGCAGATGGACAGAAGCCAAAAACATTCAGTACTTC
CATSRWTEAKNIQYF
>-|-|TRBJ1-1|TRBV6-5
TGTGCCAGCAGTTACCAGGAGGGGAACACTGAAGCTTTCTTT
CASSYQEGNTEAFF
>-|-|TRBJ2-7|TRBV27
TGTGCCAGCAGTTTAAGGGACTCCCTCTTCTACGAGCAGTACTTC
CASSLRDSLFYEQYF
>TRBD1|-|TRBJ2-1|TRBV11-2
TGTGCCAGCAGCTTACCCGCCCCCGGGACAGCTTACAATGAGCAGTTCTTC
CASSLPAPGTAYNEQFF
>-|-|TRBJ2-5|TRBV4-1
TGCGCCAGCAGCCCCCCATCCGTGGTTGGAACCCAGTACTTC
CASSPPSVVGTQYF
>-|-|TRBJ2-7|TRBV7-9
TGTGCCAGCAGTTTTGTCTCCTACGAGCAGTACTTC
CASSFVSYEQYF
>-|-|TRBJ2-5|TRBV28
TGTGCCAGCAGTTTGGGACCAACCTTGCGTGAGACCCAGTACTTC
CASSLGPTLRETQYF
>-|-|TRBJ2-5|TRBV19
TGTGCCAGTAGTATGTTCGAGGGGCTGGAGACCCAGTACTTC
CASSMFEGLETQYF
>-|-|TRBJ1-2|TRBV29-1
TGCAGCGTGAGATTCGACTATGGCTACACCTTC
CSVRFDYGYTF
>TRBD2|-|TRBJ2-7|TRBV27
TGTGCCAGCAGTATTCTAGCGGGAGGGCCGGGGGAGCAGTACTTC
CASSILAGGPGEQYF
>TRBD1|-|TRBJ2-5|TRBV11-1
TGTGCCAGCAGCTTAGTAGGGCGGACAGGGGAAGGGGAGACCCAGTACTTC
CASSLVGRTGEGETQYF
>-|-|TRBJ2-3|TRBV13
TGTGCCAGCAGCGAATGGGCAGGGACCGTAGATACGCAGTATTTT
CASSEWAGTVDTQYF
>-|-|TRBJ2-7|TRBV5-6
TGTGCCAGCAGCTTGGGTACGGGACTTAAAAGGCGGGAGTACTTC
CASSLGTGLKRREYF
>TRBD2|-|TRBJ2-2|TRBV4-1
TGCGCCAGCAGCCGCAGGGCAGGACTAGCGGCACCCGGGGAGCTGTTTTTT
CASSRRAGLAAPGELFF
>TRBD1|-|TRBJ2-1|TRBV2
TGTGCCAGTAGGGACAGGGCAAATCGCGGGAGCTCCTACAATGAGCAGTTCTTC
CASRDRANRGSSYNEQFF
>-|-|TRBJ1-1|TRBV7-6
TGTGCCAGCAGCTTGTCAGGAATTGCCACTGAAGCTTTCTTT
CASSLSGIATEAFF
>-|-|TRBJ2-7|TRBV27
TGTGCCAGCTCGGGGGGGACAGTCTACGAGCAGTACTTC
CASSGGTVYEQYF
>TRBD1|-|TRBJ2-3|TRBV9
TGTGCCAGCAGCGTTAGGGTGGACAGGACCACAGATACGCAGTATTTT
CASSVRVDRTTDTQYF
>-|-|TRBJ1-5|TRBV27
TGTGCCAGCAGTTTTACAGGGAATCAGCCCCAGCATTTT
CASSFTGNQPQHF
>-|-|TRBJ2-3|TRBV7-3
TGTGCCAGCAGCAAATCGGGCCGTACAGATACGCAGTATTTT
CASSKSGRTDTQYF